Listed below are T cell receptor beta chains from one sample, sequenced in a study of OX40 agonist ivuxolimab in advanced cancers. The assay was immunoSEQ multiplex PCR, and TCRdb's table has in-frame clones only and misses some. Of 70,000 to 95,000 clones detected, around 86% appear once; the ten largest clones hold more than 0.45%. Sequencing used CD4+ or CD8+ T cells sorted from blood, obtained in a trial of the OX40 agonist ivuxolimab. Receptors originate from an adult with an advanced solid tumor such as melanoma, head and neck, liver or kidney cancer. Both conserved end residues are part of each CDR3. D genes are given only for firm matches. The size of a clone is reported for some rows only, either as once, few or many, or as a class for expanded clones.

J	length	V	size	D	DNA	CDR3
TRBJ2-3	13	TRBV10-2	few	NA	TGCGCCAGCAGTAGGCTGAACACAGATACGCAGTATTTT	CASSRLNTDTQYF
TRBJ2-6	18	TRBV18	once	NA	TGTGCCAGCTCACCTAAGAATAATAGGGGGTCTGGGGCCAACGTCCTGACTTTC	CASSPKNNRGSGANVLTF
TRBJ2-5	17	TRBV5-4	NA	NA	TGTGCCAGCAGCTCCGGGGTGGGCCTCACTGGGACAGAGACCCAGTACTTC	CASSSGVGLTGTETQYF
TRBJ2-5	13	TRBV4-1	NA	NA	TGCGCCAGCAGCCTCCGCCCCACAGAGACCCAGTACTTC	CASSLRPTETQYF
TRBJ1-2	16	TRBV19	NA	NA	TGTGCCAGTAGTATAGATCGGCAGAGGGCGAACTATGGCTACACCTTC	CASSIDRQRANYGYTF
TRBJ1-2	17	TRBV30	NA	NA	TGTGCCCGGATTCCGGACAGCGGAACACAGCTAAGCTATGGCTACACCTTC	CARIPDSGTQLSYGYTF
TRBJ2-2	16	TRBV11-3	few	TRBD1	TGTGCCAGCAGCCTTGGACAGGGGGCGAACACCGGGGAGCTGTTTTTT	CASSLGQGANTGELFF
TRBJ1-2	13	TRBV6-5	once	NA	TGTGCCAGCAGTAACCTAGGGGACTATGGCTACACCTTC	CASSNLGDYGYTF
TRBJ1-5	15	TRBV5-6	NA	TRBD1	TGTGCCAGCAGGACTAGGGACAGTAGCAATCAGCCCCAGCATTTT	CASRTRDSSNQPQHF
TRBJ2-1	16	TRBV30	once	TRBD2	TGTGCCTGGAGAACTAGCGGGGGGGCCGGGCTCCATGAGCAGTTCTTC	CAWRTSGGAGLHEQFF
TRBJ1-1	15	TRBV7-2	NA	NA	TGTGCCAGCAGCTTAGACGGGAGAATGAACACTGAAGCTTTCTTT	CASSLDGRMNTEAFF
TRBJ2-1	15	TRBV7-2	NA	TRBD2	TGTGCCAGCAGCTTAGTAGTGGGAGGGCCGGATGAGCAGTTCTTC	CASSLVVGGPDEQFF
TRBJ1-1	12	TRBV29-1	NA	NA	TGCAGCGTTGACCTGGGAAACACTGAAGCTTTCTTT	CSVDLGNTEAFF
TRBJ2-7	15	TRBV10-2	NA	TRBD2	TGCGCCAGCAGGGGCGCTAGCGGGGGGTCCTACGAGCAGTACTTC	CASRGASGGSYEQYF
TRBJ1-1	16	TRBV19	NA	NA	TGTGCCAGTAGTATAGGAGGGGTGCAGGGTTTTACTGAAGCTTTCTTT	CASSIGGVQGFTEAFF
TRBJ1-1	14	TRBV6-5	NA	NA	TGTGCCAGCAGAACGAGGGGCCGGGACACTGAAGCTTTCTTT	CASRTRGRDTEAFF
TRBJ1-1	13	TRBV5-1	NA	NA	TGCGCCAGCAGCCCGGGACAATTAGGTGAAGCTTTCTTT	CASSPGQLGEAFF
TRBJ1-5	13	TRBV6-5	NA	TRBD1	TGTGCCAGCAGTTCCCACAGGGGCCAGCCCCAGCATTTT	CASSSHRGQPQHF
TRBJ1-5	13	TRBV7-3	NA	TRBD1	TGTGCCAGCAGCTTGGACAGGAATCAGCCCCAGCATTTT	CASSLDRNQPQHF